This record concerns one T cell receptor beta chain sequence. The antigen is unknown. The CDR3 has 16 residues. The V gene's germline CDR1 is LNHNV and CDR2 YYDKDF (reference sequence). The junction had 5 bases not matched to a gene; V was cut back by 0 bases and J by 7 bases. This record comes from a study of shared clonotypes between healthy human individuals. Splitting of each subset's genomic DNA was done evenly across several immunoSEQ plates. Profiling relied on immunoSEQ multiplex PCR, and the TCRdb table lists in-frame clones only, not all of them. There are hundreds of thousands of clones in the sample; 76% occur only once, and under 15% lies in the top ten. Overall study results and limits: The low donor count limited represented genetic and exposure-history diversity. An expected dependence of interdonor clonotype sharing on sequencing depth was noted.

Genomic DNA for unsorted samples, which was extracted with the QIAamp DNA Blood Mini kit, came from some 90 million PBMCs. V usage is TRBV15 and J usage is TRBJ1-4, with 10 positions matching TRBD1. Sequenced sample: PBMCs. The clonotype comes from a woman in her 40s in good health. Some clones in this sample may be carry-over from other donors' samples. The CDR3 DNA follows: TGTGCCACCAGCAGAGATGGGGGACAGGGGTTTGAAAAACTGTTTTTT. It specifies CATSRDGGQGFEKLFF.